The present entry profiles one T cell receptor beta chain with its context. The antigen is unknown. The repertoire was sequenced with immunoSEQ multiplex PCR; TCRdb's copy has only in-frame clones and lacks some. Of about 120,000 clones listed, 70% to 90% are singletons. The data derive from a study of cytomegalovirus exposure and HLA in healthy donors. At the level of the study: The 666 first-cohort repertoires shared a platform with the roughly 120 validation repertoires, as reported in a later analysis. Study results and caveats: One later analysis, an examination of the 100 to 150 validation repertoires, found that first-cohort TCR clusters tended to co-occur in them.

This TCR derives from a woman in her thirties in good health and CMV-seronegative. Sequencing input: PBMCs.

The CDR3 here is CASSLWGDTIYF. The CDR3, as DNA: TGTGCCAGCAGCTTATGGGGAGACACCATATATTTT. This chain uses TRBV7-2 with TRBJ1-3; D gene ambiguous. Germline V gene lookup returns CDR1 SGHTA and CDR2 FQGNSA. V was trimmed by 2 bases and J by 8 bases, leaving 7 bases between them. This CDR3 is built from 12 residues.